This T cell receptor (beta chain) was sequenced in a study of T cells in Graves' hyperthyroidism and ophthalmopathy. About the research overall: Blood was drawn when the patient was first diagnosed and still untreated.

It was RNA transcripts that yielded the amplified TCR beta CDR3 regions. TCR CDR3 underwent first-round RT-PCR with the HTBI primer set. One entry per CDR3 protein, called by TCRdb with MiXCR from the multiplex PCR reads. The profile shows about 620,000 distinct CDR3 sequences, around 16% of them singletons. The V and J ends lost 0 bases and 6 bases, in that order; junction bases with no gene match: 7. The CDR3 extends over 15 amino acids. Germline values: CDR1 MNHEY, CDR2 SVGAGI. Many counts were recorded for this clonotype. The sequenced sample was blood. The receptor comes from a woman aged 25 to 39 with Graves' hyperthyroidism. V is TRBV6-5 and J is TRBJ2-7; 8 positions agree with TRBD2. CDR3 coding DNA: TGTGCCAGCAGTTACTCCGAAGCGGGAGCTTCCGAGCAGTACTTC. As protein: CASSYSEAGASEQYF.